This T cell receptor (beta chain) appears in the sequencing data of a study of OX40 agonist ivuxolimab in advanced cancers. Germline CDR1 and CDR2: MNHEY and SVGAGI. V was trimmed by 4 bases and J by 9 bases, leaving 16 bases between them. This CDR3 spans 13 amino acids. TCRdb keeps only in-frame clones here, not all; method: immunoSEQ multiplex PCR. Seen here are tens of thousands of clones, about 84% observed once, and the top ten hold around 3.9%. The sequence came from an adult with an advanced solid tumor such as melanoma, head and neck, liver or kidney cancer. V is TRBV6-5 and J is TRBJ2-7; possible D gene TRBD2, 5 bases. The specimen comprised CD4+ or CD8+ T cells sorted from blood, sampled in a trial of the OX40 agonist ivuxolimab. Here the CDR3 reads CASSSRTEERQYF. The CDR3 bases are TGTGCCAGCAGTTCGAGGACGGAGGAAAGGCAGTACTTC.